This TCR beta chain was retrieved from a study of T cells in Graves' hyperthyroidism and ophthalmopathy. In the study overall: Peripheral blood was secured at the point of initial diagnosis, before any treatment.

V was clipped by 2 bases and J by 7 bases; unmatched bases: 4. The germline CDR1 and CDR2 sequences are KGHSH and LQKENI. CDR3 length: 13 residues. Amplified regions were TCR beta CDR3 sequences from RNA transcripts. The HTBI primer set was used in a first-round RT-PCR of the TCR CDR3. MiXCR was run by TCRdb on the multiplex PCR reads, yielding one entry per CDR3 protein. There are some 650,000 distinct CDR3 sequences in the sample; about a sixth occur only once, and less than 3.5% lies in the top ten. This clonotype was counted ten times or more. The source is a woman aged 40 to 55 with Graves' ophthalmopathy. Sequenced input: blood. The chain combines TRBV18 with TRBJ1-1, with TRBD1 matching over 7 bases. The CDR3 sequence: CASSPFGTDEAFF. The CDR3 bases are TGTGCCAGCTCACCATTCGGGACAGATGAAGCTTTCTTT.